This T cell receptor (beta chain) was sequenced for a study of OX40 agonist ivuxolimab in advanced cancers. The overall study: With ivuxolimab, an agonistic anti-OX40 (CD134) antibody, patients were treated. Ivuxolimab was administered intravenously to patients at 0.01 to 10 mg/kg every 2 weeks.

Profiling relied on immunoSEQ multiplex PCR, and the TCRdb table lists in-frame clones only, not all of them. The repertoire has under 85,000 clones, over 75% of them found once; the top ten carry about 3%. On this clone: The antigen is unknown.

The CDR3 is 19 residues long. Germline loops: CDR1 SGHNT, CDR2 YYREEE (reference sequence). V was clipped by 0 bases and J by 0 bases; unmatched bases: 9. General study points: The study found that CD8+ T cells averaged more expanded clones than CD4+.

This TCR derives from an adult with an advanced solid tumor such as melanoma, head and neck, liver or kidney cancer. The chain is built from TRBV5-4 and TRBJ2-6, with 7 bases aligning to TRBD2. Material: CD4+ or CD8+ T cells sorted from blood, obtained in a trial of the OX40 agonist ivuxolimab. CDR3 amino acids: CASSLDRGDLFSGANVLTF. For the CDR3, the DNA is TGTGCCAGCAGCTTGGACCGGGGGGATCTCTTCTCTGGGGCCAACGTCCTGACTTTC.